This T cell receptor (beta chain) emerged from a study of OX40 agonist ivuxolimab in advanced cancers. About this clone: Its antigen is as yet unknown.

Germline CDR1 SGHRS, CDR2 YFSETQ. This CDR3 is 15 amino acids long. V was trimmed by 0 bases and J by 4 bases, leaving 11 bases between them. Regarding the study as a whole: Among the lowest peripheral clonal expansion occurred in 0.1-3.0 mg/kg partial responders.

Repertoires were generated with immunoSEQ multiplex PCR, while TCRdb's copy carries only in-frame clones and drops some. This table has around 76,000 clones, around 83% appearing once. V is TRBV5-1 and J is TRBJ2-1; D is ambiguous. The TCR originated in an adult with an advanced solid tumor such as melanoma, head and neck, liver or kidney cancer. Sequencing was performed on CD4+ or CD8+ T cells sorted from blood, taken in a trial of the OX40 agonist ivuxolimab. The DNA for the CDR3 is TGCGCCAGCAGCTTGGAAGACGTGGGGTACAATGAGCAGTTCTTC. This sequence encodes CASSLEDVGYNEQFF.